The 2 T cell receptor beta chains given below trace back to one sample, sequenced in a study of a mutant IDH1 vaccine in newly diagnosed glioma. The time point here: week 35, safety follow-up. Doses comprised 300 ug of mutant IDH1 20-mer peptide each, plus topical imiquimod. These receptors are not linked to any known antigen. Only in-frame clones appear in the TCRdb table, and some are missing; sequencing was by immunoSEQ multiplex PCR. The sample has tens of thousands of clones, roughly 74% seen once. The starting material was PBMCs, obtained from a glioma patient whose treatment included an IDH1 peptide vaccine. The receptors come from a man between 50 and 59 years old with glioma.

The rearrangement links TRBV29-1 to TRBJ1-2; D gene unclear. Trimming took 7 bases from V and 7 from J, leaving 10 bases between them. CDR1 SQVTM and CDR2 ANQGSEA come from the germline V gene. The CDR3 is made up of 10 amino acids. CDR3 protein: CSAGDTGYTF. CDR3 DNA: TGCAGCGCAGGAGACACTGGCTACACCTTC.

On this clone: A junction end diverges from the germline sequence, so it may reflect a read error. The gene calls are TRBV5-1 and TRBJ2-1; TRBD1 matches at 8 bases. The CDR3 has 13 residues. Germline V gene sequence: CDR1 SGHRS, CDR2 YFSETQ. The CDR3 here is CASSLGATGVGIF. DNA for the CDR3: TGCGCCAGCAGCTTAGGAGCGACAGGGGTAGGGATCTTC.